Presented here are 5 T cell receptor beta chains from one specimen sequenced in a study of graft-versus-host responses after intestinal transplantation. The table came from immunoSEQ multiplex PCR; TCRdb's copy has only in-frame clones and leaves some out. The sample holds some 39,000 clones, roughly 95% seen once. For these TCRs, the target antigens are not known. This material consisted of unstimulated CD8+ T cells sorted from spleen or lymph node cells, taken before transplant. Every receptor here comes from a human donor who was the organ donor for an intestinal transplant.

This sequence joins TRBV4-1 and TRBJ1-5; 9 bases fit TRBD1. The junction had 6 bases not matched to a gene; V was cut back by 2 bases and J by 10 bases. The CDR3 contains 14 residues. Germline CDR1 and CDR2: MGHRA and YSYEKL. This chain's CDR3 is CASSQTGGWRPQHF. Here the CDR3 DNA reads TGCGCCAGCAGCCAAACAGGGGGCTGGAGACCCCAGCATTTT.

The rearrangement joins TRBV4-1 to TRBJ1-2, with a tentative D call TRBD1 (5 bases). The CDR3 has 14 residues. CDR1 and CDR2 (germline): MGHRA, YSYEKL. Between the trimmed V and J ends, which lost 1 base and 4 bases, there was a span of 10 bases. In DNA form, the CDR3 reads TGCGCCAGCAGCCAAGTCGCGGGGGGCTATGGCTACACCTTC. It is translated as CASSQVAGGYGYTF.

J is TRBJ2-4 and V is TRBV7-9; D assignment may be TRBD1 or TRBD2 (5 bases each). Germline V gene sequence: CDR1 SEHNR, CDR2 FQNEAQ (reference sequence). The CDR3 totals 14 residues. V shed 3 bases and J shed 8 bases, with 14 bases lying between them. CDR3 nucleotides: TGTGCCAGCAGCTTTAGGTCACGAGGGGACATTCAGTACTTC. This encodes CASSFRSRGDIQYF.

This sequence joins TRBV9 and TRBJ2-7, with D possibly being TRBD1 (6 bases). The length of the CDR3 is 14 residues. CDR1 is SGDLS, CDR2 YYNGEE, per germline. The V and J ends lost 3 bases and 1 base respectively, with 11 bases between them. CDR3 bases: TGTGCCAGCAGCGCCCGGGACAAGTCCTACGAGCAGTACTTC. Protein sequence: CASSARDKSYEQYF.

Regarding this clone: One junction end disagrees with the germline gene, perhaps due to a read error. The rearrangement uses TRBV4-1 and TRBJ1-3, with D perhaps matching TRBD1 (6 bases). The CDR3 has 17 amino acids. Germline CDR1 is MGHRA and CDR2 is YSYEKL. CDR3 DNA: TGCGCCAGCAGACAAGCTCCCGGGACACTCTCTGGAAACACCATATATTTT. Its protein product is CASRQAPGTLSGNTIYF.